The subject of this entry is one T cell receptor beta chain. This clone was recorded once. Its antigen specificity is not known. No base quality values were provided; no much bigger clone lies one nucleotide off. Each collaborating institution followed its own protocols to collect whole blood in K2EDTA tubes. Collaborator samples were shipped for TCRbeta analysis as frozen whole blood, isolated PBMCs, or DNA extracted from either sample type. This sample was included in a study of blood T cell repertoires in COVID-19 (dated by TCRdb to about 2020). Regarding the research as a whole: Collaborator samples came from the United States, Italy and Spain and covered acute and convalescent phases of COVID-19. The material from the prospective study consisted of cDNA or gDNA derived from T cells, B-cell-depleted T cells, or PBMCs. Deeply sampled blood TCRbeta repertoires from subjects exposed to, actively infected with, or recovered from COVID-19 were included in the dataset. The repertoires were released in a freely available public database intended as a resource for research on the immune response to SARS-CoV-2. The samples were drawn from two sources: the first 160 participants of the ongoing ImmuneRACE study, and 1,000 to 1,500 subjects contributed by 6 global collaborators. The sample metadata nearly always contained a de-identified subject ID, COVID-19 status, age in years and sex. Where available, HLA class I and class II types were taken from metadata supplied by the sample provider and were not determined by assay-based typing. The investigation overall reported the following: The quantity of clinical and demographic metadata differed by source and by participant and was supplied without curation.

TCRbeta CDR3 regions were amplified from genomic DNA using the immunoSEQ Assay, a bias-controlled multiplex PCR. On the study's bioinformatics: The number of nucleated cells in each sample was estimated from the amplification of reference gene primers within the assay. Sequence reads were collapsed and filtered to measure the absolute abundance of every unique TCRbeta CDR3 rearrangement. For each sample, productive Simpson clonality was calculated as the square root of Simpson's diversity index across productive rearrangements. The table comes from immuneACCESS by way of TCRdb, which keeps in-frame sequences with V and J called. Part of the clones is missing from these tables; in studies checked, under half for an unresolved V gene and the rest for unknown reasons. That table is the source of V, J and clone size, and D and trimming were worked out from the DNA. This sample lists about 120,000 clones; around three quarters were detected once. The top ten constitute approximately 4% of the sample.

The cysteine opens and the phenylalanine closes a CDR3 of 14 amino acids. Solely the CDR3 DNA is kept, with 42 bases framed from the first base. V and J are truncated by 8 bases and 4 bases respectively, leaving an intervening sequence of 17 bases. In the germline V gene, CDR1 corresponds to SNHLY and CDR2 to FYNNEI. The receptor comes from a woman of 80 years or more with acute or convalescent COVID-19. Recombination joined TRBV2 with TRBJ1-1, with TRBD1 as a weak D call on 6 bases. Specimen: peripheral blood. The DNA sequence is TGTGCCAGCGTCGGGACAAACCATCGCACTGAAGCTTTCTTT. It is translated as CASVGTNHRTEAFF.